The 16 T cell receptor beta chains presented below share a single source sample, sequenced in a study of blood T cell repertoires in COVID-19. Profiling relied on immunoSEQ multiplex PCR, and the TCRdb table lists in-frame clones only, not all of them. Of 110,000 or so clones in the sample, roughly nine tenths are singletons; the top ten hold 6.5% to 8.5%. Sequencing input: peripheral blood. The receptors shown here come from a human donor in a cohort sampled during active COVID-19.

This clone has more than one count but fewer than ten. The chain links TRBV24-1 to TRBJ1-5; D not certain. The CDR3 sequence is 14 residues long. Looked up from germline, CDR1 is KGHDR and CDR2 is SFDVKD. V was cut by 3 bases and J by 9 bases, with 14 bases left in between. The CDR3 loop reads CATSDVDPGRPQHF. Written as DNA, the CDR3 is TGTGCCACCAGTGATGTTGACCCCGGGAGGCCCCAGCATTTT.

The J gene is TRBJ2-3, the V gene TRBV11-2; TRBD2 aligns across 10 bases. The CDR3 contains 17 residues. Losses at the gene ends were 4 bases for V and 4 bases for J; bases not matched to a gene: 11. The germline CDR1 and CDR2 sequences are SGHAT and FQNNGV. CDR3 protein: CASSYLTGTSASDTQYF. The CDR3 DNA reads as TGTGCCAGCAGCTATCTAACCGGGACTAGCGCTTCAGATACGCAGTATTTT. The whole variable domain, remainder taken from reference TRBV11-2 and TRBJ2-3, is EAGVAQSPRYKIIEKRQSVAFWCNPISGHATLYWYQQILGQGPKLLIQFQNNGVVDDSQLPKDRFSAERLKGVDSTLKIQPAKLEDSAVYLCASSYLTGTSASDTQYFGPGTRLTVL.

This clone was counted only a few times. The DNA of the CDR3 is TGTGCCAGCAGTGGGTCTTCACAGGGGAGGTGGAATGAGCAGTTCTTC. It is translated as CASSGSSQGRWNEQFF. The chain carries TRBV6-1 and TRBJ2-1; a possible D gene is TRBD1 (7 bases). Trimming stripped 4 bases from V and 7 bases from J, with 20 bases between. This CDR3 has 16 amino acids. The germline V gene encodes CDR1 MNHNS and CDR2 SASEGT.

Notes on this clone: Other DNA sequences in the sample encode the same CDR3. This CDR3 reads CAWSSGSNQPQHF. DNA for the CDR3: TGTGCCTGGAGTTCAGGGAGCAATCAGCCCCAGCATTTT. The chain uses TRBV30 and TRBJ1-5, with a possible D match to TRBD1 (5 bases). CDR1 and CDR2 (germline): GTSNPN, SVGIG (reference sequence). The CDR3 is made up of 13 amino acids. Trimming took off 2 bases at V and 1 base at J, with 6 bases between the two ends.

The V call is TRBV7-8, the J call TRBJ2-7, with 10 bases lining up with TRBD1. The CDR3 contains 15 residues. Germline CDR1 reads SGHVS; CDR2 reads FQNEAQ. V was pared by 3 bases and J by 3 bases, with 5 bases of the junction left unmatched. This CDR3 reads CASSLRRTGGYEQYF. The CDR3 DNA reads as TGTGCCAGCAGCTTGCGACGGACAGGGGGCTACGAGCAGTACTTC.

The V call is TRBV30, the J call TRBJ2-1; tentatively, D is TRBD2 (6 bases). This CDR3 has 16 amino acids. In germline, CDR1 is GTSNPN, CDR2 SVGIG (reference sequence). Between the trimmed V and J ends, which lost 0 bases and 6 bases, there was a span of 18 bases. The CDR3 bases are TGTGCCTGGAGTGTACGAGCTCCCGGGGGTGGCAATGAGCAGTTCTTC. Encoded protein: CAWSVRAPGGGNEQFF.

The V gene is TRBV6-2 or TRBV6-3, the J gene TRBJ1-5; 10 bases are a match to TRBD1. Losses at the gene ends were 6 bases for V and 2 bases for J; bases not matched to a gene: 4. The CDR3 runs to 15 residues. Germline V CDR1 and CDR2: MNHEY, SVGEGT. The CDR3 here is CASSDRGLGNQPQHF. The DNA for the CDR3 is TGTGCCAGCAGCGACAGGGGGCTCGGCAATCAGCCCCAGCATTTT.

The CDR3 loop reads CASSIRREHFLAAYNEQFF. The CDR3 DNA sequence: TGTGCCAGTAGTATTCGACGGGAGCATTTTCTAGCGGCCTACAATGAGCAGTTCTTC. The V gene is TRBV19, the J gene TRBJ2-1, with 7 bases lining up with TRBD2. The CDR3 totals 19 residues. The germline CDR1 and CDR2 sequences are LNHDA and SQIVND (reference sequence). V was clipped by 3 bases and J by 2 bases; unmatched bases: 16. Full variable domain (rest looked up from reference TRBV19 and TRBJ2-1): DGGITQSPKYLFRKEGQNVTLSCEQNLNHDAMYWYRQDPGQGLRLIYYSQIVNDFQKGDIAEGYSVSREKKESFPLTVTSAQKNPTAFYLCASSIRREHFLAAYNEQFFGPGTRLTVL.

The chain has TRBV5-1 and TRBJ1-5; a possible D gene is TRBD1 (6 bases). Germline V gene lookup returns CDR1 SGHRS and CDR2 YFSETQ. With 2 bases removed from V and 4 bases from J, the gap between germline ends came to 10 bases. The CDR3 sequence is 14 residues long. The CDR3 reads CASSLQGINQPQHF. Written as DNA, the CDR3 is TGCGCCAGCAGCTTACAGGGCATTAATCAGCCCCAGCATTTT.

The CDR3 region is CASRWTEDREGYTF. The CDR3 bases are TGTGCCAGCAGGTGGACGGAGGACCGGGAGGGCTACACCTTC. The gene calls are TRBV6-5 and TRBJ1-2; the D is unclear. V lost 6 bases and J 8 bases, leaving 19 bases between the germline ends. The CDR3 spans 14 residues. Germline lookup yields CDR1 MNHEY and CDR2 SVGAGI.

This chain joins TRBV6-5 and TRBJ2-7; TRBD2 might be the D (7 bases). From germline, CDR1 is MNHEY and CDR2 SVGAGI. V was pared by 6 bases and J by 0 bases, with 15 bases between. This CDR3 is 15 amino acids long. The CDR3 DNA follows: TGTGCCAGCAGCCGGGGGGCGGGGAGCTCCTACGAGCAGTACTTC. It translates to CASSRGAGSSYEQYF.

The V gene is TRBV28, the J gene TRBJ2-1, with TRBD1 matching over 8 bases. J lost 0 bases, V lost 4 bases, and 2 bases had no gene match. The CDR3 consists of 15 residues. The germline V gene encodes CDR1 MDHEN and CDR2 SYDVKM. Here the CDR3 reads CASSSTGVSYNEQFF. As DNA, the CDR3 is TGTGCCAGCAGTTCGACAGGGGTCTCCTACAATGAGCAGTTCTTC.

The chain carries TRBV7-6 and TRBJ1-6; D possibly corresponds to TRBD1 (5 bases). This CDR3 has 14 amino acids. V gave up 2 bases and J gave up 14 bases, with 16 bases separating them. Germline CDR1 and CDR2: SGHVS and FNYEAQ. The CDR3, as DNA: TGTGCCAGCAGCTTATCCCTAGGGGTTGAGGCCCTCCACTTT. It codes for CASSLSLGVEALHF.

This clone was seen only once. The DNA of the CDR3 is TGTGCCAGCAGCTTGGGCAGGGGGGAGGAGCAGTACTTC. Protein sequence: CASSLGRGEEQYF. V is TRBV5-6 and J is TRBJ2-7, with D possibly being TRBD1 (7 bases). The CDR3 length is 13 residues. V lost 0 bases to trimming and J lost 7 bases, with 11 bases between them. Looked up from germline, CDR1 is SGHDT and CDR2 is YYEEEE.

The V call is TRBV7-9, the J call TRBJ1-5, with TRBD1 identical over 9 bases. This CDR3 is built from 14 residues. From germline, CDR1 is SEHNR and CDR2 FQNEAQ (reference sequence). Germline trimming cut 4 bases from V and 6 bases from J; bases unmatched to any gene: 4. The CDR3 is CASSWTGDGQPQHF. CDR3 DNA sequence: TGTGCCAGCAGCTGGACAGGGGACGGTCAGCCCCAGCATTTT.

The chain is built from TRBV5-1 and TRBJ2-7; TRBD1 aligns across 8 bases. The J segment lost 0 bases and the V segment lost 4 bases, leaving 9 bases of the junction unmatched. The CDR3 length is 16 residues. Germline V lookup: CDR1 SGHRS, CDR2 YFSETQ. CDR3 sequence reads: CASSPRTGISSYEQYF. The CDR3 nucleotides are TGCGCCAGCAGCCCCCGGACAGGGATTAGCTCCTACGAGCAGTACTTC. Together with reference TRBV5-1 and TRBJ2-7, the CDR3 gives the full variable domain: KAGVTQTPRYLIKTRGQQVTLSCSPISGHRSVSWYQQTPGQGLQFLFEYFSETQRNKGNFPGRFSGRQFSNSRSEMNVSTLELGDSALYLCASSPRTGISSYEQYFGPGTRLTVT.